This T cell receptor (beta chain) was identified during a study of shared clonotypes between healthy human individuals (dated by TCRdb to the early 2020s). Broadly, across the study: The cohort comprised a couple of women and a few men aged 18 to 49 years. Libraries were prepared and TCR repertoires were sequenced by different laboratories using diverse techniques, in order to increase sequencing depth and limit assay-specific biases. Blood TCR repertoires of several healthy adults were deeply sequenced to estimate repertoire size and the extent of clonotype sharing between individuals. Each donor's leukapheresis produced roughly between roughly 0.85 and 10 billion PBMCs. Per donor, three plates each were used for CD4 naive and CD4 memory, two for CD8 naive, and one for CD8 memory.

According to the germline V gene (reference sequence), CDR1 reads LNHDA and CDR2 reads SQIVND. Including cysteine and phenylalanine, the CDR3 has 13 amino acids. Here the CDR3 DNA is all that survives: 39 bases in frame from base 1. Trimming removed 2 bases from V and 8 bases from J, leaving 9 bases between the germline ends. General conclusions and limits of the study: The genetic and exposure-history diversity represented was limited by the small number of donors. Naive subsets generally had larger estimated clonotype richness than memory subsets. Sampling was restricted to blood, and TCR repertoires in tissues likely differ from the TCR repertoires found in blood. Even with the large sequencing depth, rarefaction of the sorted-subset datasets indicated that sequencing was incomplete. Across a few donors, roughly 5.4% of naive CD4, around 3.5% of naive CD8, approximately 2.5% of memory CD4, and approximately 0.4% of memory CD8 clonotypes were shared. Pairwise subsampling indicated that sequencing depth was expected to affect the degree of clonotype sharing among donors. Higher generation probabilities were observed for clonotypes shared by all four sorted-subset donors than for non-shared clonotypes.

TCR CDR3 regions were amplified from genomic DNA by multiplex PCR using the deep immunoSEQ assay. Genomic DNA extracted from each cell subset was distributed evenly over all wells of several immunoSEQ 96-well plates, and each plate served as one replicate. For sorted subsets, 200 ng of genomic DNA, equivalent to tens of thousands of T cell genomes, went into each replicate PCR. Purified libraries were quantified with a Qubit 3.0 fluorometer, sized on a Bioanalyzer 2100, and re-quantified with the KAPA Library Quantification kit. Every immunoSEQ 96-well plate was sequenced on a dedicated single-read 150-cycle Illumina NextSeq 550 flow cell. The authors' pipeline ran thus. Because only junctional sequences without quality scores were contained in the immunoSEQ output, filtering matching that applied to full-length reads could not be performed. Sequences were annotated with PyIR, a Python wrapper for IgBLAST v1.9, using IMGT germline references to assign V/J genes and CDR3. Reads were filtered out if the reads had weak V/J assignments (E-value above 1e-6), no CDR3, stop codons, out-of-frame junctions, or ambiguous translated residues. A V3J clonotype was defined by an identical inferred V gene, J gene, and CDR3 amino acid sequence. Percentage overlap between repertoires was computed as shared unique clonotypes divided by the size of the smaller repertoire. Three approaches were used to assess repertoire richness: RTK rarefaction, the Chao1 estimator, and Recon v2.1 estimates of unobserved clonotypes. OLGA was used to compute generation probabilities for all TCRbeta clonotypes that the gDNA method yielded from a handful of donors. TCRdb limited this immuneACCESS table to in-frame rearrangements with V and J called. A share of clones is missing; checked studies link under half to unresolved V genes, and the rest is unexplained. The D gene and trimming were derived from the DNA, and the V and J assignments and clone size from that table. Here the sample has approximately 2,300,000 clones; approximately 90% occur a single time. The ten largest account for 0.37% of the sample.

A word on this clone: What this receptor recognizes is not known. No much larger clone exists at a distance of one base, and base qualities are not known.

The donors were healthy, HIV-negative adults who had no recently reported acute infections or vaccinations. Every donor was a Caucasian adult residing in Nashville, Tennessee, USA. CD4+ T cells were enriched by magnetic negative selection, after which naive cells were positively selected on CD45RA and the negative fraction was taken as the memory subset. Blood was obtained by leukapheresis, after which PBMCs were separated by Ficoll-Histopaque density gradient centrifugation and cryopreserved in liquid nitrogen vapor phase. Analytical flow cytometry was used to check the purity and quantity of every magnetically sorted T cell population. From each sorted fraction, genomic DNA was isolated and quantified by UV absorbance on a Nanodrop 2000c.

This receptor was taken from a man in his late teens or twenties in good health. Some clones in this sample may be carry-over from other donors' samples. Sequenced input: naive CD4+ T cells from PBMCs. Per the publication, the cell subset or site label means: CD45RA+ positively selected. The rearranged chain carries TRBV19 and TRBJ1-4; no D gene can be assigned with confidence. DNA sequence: TGTGCCAGTAGTATACTTGGCAGGGAAAAACTGTTTTTT. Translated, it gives CASSILGREKLFF.